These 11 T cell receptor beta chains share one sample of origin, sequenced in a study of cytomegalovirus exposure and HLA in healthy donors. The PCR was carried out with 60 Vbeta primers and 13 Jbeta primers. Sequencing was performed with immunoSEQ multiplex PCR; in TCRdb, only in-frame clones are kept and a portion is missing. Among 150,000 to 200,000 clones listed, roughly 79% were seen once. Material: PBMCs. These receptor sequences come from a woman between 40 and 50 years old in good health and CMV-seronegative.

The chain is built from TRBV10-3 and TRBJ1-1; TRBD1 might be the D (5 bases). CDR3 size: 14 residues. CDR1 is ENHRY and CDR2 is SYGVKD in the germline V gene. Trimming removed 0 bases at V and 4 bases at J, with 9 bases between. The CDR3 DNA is TGTGCCATCAGTGAGTCGAGGCAGGGCACTGAAGCTTTCTTT. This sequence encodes CAISESRQGTEAFF.

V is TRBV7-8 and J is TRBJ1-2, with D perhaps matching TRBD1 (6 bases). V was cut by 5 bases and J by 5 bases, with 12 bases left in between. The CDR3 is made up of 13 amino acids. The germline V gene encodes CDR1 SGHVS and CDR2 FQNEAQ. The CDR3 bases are TGTGCCAGCAGCCCTGACAGGCAGTATGGCTACACCTTC. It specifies CASSPDRQYGYTF. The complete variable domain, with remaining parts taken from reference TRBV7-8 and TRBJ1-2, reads GAGVSQSPRYKVAKRGQDVALRCDPISGHVSLFWYQQALGQGPEFLTYFQNEAQLDKSGLPSDRFFAERPEGSVSTLKIQRTQQEDSAVYLCASSPDRQYGYTFGSGTRLTVV.

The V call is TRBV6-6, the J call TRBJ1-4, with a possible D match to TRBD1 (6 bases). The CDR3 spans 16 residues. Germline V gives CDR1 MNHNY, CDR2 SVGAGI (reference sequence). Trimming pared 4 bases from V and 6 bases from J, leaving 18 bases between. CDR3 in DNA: TGTGCCAGCAGTTTTTCAGGGAGGGGGTCGGATGAAAAACTGTTTTTT. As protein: CASSFSGRGSDEKLFF.

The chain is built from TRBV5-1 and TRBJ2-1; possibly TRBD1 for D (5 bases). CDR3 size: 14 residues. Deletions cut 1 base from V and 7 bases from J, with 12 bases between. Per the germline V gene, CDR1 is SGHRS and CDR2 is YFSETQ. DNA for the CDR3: TGCGCCAGCAGCTTGTCTCCAGGGAATAATGAGCAGTTCTTC. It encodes CASSLSPGNNEQFF.

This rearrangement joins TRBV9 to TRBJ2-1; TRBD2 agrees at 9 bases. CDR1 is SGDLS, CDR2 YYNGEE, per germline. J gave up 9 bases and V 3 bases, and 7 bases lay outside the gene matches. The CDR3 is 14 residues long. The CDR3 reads CASSGLAGASEQFF. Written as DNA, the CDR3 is TGTGCCAGCAGCGGATTAGCGGGAGCGTCTGAGCAGTTCTTC.

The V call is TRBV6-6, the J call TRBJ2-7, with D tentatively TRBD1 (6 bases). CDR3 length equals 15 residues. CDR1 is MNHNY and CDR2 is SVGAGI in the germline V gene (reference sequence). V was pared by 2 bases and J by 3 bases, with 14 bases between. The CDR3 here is CASSYPGDNNYEQYF. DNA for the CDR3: TGTGCCAGCAGTTACCCCGGGGACAATAACTACGAGCAGTACTTC.

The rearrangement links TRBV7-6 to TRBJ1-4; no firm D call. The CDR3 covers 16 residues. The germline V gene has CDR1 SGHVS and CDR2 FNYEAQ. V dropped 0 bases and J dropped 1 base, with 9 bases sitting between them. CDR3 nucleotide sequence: TGTGCCAGCAGCTTAGCCCCCGGGAGAACTAATGAAAAACTGTTTTTT. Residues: CASSLAPGRTNEKLFF.

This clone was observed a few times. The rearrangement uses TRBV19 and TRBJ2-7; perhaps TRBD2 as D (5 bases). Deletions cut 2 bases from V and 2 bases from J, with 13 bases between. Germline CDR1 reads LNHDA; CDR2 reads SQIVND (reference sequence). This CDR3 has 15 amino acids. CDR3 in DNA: TGTGCCAGTAGTATAAGGGTTTTCGGGGCCTACGAGCAGTACTTC. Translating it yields CASSIRVFGAYEQYF.

The CDR3 sequence: CSVPDGVHTEAFF. In DNA form, the CDR3 reads TGCAGCGTTCCAGACGGAGTTCACACTGAAGCTTTCTTT. J is TRBJ1-1 and V is TRBV29-1, with unresolved D. This CDR3 is built from 13 residues. Per germline, CDR1 SQVTM and CDR2 ANQGSEA. Between the trimmed V and J ends, which lost 5 bases and 3 bases, there was a span of 13 bases. Variable domain in full (rest from reference TRBV29-1 and TRBJ1-1): SAVISQKPSRDICQRGTSLTIQCQVDSQVTMMFWYRQQPGQSLTLIATANQGSEATYESGFVIDKFPISRPNLTFSTLTVSNMSPEDSSIYLCSVPDGVHTEAFFGQGTRLTVV.

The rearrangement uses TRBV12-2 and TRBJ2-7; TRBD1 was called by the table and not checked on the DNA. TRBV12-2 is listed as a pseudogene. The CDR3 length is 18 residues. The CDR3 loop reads CASRFRGQGVGRSYEQYF. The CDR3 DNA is TGTGCAAGTCGCTTCCGAGGACAGGGGGTGGGCCGCTCCTACGAGCAGTACTTC.

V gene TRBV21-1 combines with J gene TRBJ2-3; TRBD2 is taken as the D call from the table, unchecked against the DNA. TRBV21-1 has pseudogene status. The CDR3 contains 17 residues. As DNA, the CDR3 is TGTGCCAGCAGCAAAGAGCGACTAGCGGGTGACACAGATACGCAGTATTTT. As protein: CASSKERLAGDTDTQYF.